One and the same sample provided the 8 T cell receptor beta chains below, sequenced in a study of OX40 agonist ivuxolimab in advanced cancers. Libraries came from the immunoSEQ multiplex PCR assay. What TCRdb holds here is the immuneACCESS table cut down to in-frame rearrangements. Part of the clones is not present; checked against another copy, under half of the missing clones reflect an unresolved V gene, and the others are unexplained. The sample profile shows about 83,000 clones; roughly 85% of them were found once. The top ten clones comprise 0.5% to 0.85% of the sample. The input for sequencing was CD4+ or CD8+ T cells sorted from blood, taken in a trial of the OX40 agonist ivuxolimab. These receptors originate from an adult with an advanced solid tumor such as melanoma, head and neck, liver or kidney cancer.

The V and J genes are TRBV7-8 and TRBJ1-4; tentative D call: TRBD1 (6 bases). The germline V gene has CDR1 SGHVS and CDR2 FQNEAQ. This CDR3 has 15 amino acids. V gave up 5 bases and J gave up 5 bases, with 15 bases separating them. This CDR3 is CASSQRGTRNEKLFF. For the CDR3, the DNA is TGTGCCAGCAGCCAGAGGGGGACCAGGAATGAAAAACTGTTTTTT.

The V gene is TRBV6-5, the J gene TRBJ2-3, with 7 bases fitting TRBD1. The trim removed 5 bases at V and 3 bases at J, leaving 8 bases unmatched. This CDR3 is built from 15 residues. From germline, CDR1 is MNHEY and CDR2 SVGAGI. The CDR3 loop is CASSRQGEWTDTQYF. For the CDR3, the DNA is TGTGCCAGCAGTCGGCAGGGGGAATGGACAGATACGCAGTATTTT.

The rearrangement uses TRBV6-1 and TRBJ2-3; 7 bases match TRBD1. This CDR3 region has 12 residues. The trim removed 6 bases at V and 5 bases at J, leaving 2 bases unmatched. From germline, CDR1 is MNHNS and CDR2 SASEGT. The CDR3 DNA is TGTGCCAGCAGCACAGGGGAAGATACGCAGTATTTT. Amino acids: CASSTGEDTQYF.

The V gene is TRBV5-1, the J gene TRBJ2-7, with D hard to call. The length of the CDR3 is 14 residues. In germline, CDR1 is SGHRS, CDR2 YFSETQ. V gave up 0 bases and J gave up 6 bases, with 13 bases separating them. The CDR3 region has the DNA TGCGCCAGCAGCTTGGTCTTAGGGTTCGGCGAGCAGTACTTC. It yields the protein CASSLVLGFGEQYF.

In nucleotides, the CDR3 is TGCAGCGTTGAAGAAAGGACCCGTCCTTCAAATACGCAGTATTTT. It translates to CSVEERTRPSNTQYF. The chain uses TRBV29-1 and TRBJ2-3; D not certain. The CDR3 consists of 15 residues. Germline loops: CDR1 SQVTM, CDR2 ANQGSEA. V was clipped by 0 bases and J by 7 bases, with 17 bases between them.

This chain connects TRBV18 to TRBJ1-2; D possibly corresponds to TRBD1 (5 bases). V was clipped by 3 bases and J by 2 bases, with 7 bases between them. This CDR3 has 13 amino acids. Germline lookup yields CDR1 KGHSH and CDR2 LQKENI. Written as DNA, the CDR3 is TGTGCCAGCTCACCGACAGCAAACTATGGCTACACCTTC. Translating gives CASSPTANYGYTF.

This clone was seen more than once but under ten times. The chain carries TRBV18 and TRBJ1-2, with D possibly TRBD1 on 5 matching bases. This CDR3 is built from 13 residues. Germline V CDR1 and CDR2: KGHSH, LQKENI. Trimming shortened V by 3 bases and J by 5 bases, and 10 bases separated the two germline ends. The CDR3 DNA sequence: TGTGCCAGCTCACCGGGACCGAGGTATGGCTACACCTTC. It translates to CASSPGPRYGYTF.

CDR3 in DNA: TGTGCCAGCAGAGACAGGGGGGGATCCTACGAGCAGTACTTC. This gives the protein CASRDRGGSYEQYF. The chain is built from TRBV2 and TRBJ2-7; 9 positions match TRBD1. Germline CDR1 SNHLY, CDR2 FYNNEI. CDR3 length: 14 amino acids. After removal of 6 bases from V and 1 base from J, the junction contained 4 bases not matched to a gene.